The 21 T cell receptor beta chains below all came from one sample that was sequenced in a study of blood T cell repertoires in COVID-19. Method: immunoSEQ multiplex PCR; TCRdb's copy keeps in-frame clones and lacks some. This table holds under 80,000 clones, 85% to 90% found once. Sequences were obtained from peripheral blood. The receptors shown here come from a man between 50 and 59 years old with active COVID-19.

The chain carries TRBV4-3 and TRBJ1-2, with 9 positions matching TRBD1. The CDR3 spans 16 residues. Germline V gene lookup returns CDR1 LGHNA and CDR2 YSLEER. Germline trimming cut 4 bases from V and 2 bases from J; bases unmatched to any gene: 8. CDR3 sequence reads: CASSLQEGQGNYGYTF. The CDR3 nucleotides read TGCGCCAGCAGCCTTCAAGAGGGACAGGGAAACTATGGCTACACCTTC.

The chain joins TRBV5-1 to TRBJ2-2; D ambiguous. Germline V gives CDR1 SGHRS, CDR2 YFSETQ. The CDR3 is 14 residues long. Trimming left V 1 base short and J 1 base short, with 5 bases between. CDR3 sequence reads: CASSLPGNTGELFF. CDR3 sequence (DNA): TGCGCCAGCAGCTTGCCAGGGAACACCGGGGAGCTGTTTTTT.

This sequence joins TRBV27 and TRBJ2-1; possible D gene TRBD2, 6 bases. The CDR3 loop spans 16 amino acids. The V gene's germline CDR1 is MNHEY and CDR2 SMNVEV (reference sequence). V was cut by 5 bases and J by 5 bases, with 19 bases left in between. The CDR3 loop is CASSALRETDNNEQFF. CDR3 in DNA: TGTGCCAGCAGTGCCCTTCGGGAGACAGACAACAATGAGCAGTTCTTC.

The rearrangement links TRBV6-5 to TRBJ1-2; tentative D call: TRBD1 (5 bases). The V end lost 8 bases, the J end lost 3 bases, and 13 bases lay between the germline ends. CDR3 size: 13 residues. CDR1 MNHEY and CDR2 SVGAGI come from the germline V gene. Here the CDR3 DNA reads TGTGCCAGCGGTACGACAGTGCACTATGGCTACACCTTC. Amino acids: CASGTTVHYGYTF.

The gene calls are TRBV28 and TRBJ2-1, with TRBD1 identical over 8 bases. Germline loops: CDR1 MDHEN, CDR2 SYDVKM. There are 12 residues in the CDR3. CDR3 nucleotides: TGTGGGACAGGGAGCTCCTACAATGAGCAGTTCTTC. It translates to CGTGSSYNEQFF.

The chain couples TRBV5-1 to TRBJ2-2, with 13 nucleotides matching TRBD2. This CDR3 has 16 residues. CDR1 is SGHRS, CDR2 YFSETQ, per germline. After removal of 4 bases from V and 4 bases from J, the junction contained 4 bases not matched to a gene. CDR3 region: CASSPGLAGVTGELFF. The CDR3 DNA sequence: TGCGCCAGCAGCCCTGGACTAGCGGGGGTCACCGGGGAGCTGTTTTTT.

The chain's CDR3 is CASSTSAGGLKYGYTF. For the CDR3, the DNA is TGTGCCAGCAGCACCTCCGCGGGGGGTCTGAAGTATGGCTACACCTTC. V is TRBV7-9 and J is TRBJ1-2; tentatively, D is TRBD1 (5 bases). The CDR3 consists of 16 residues. CDR1 SEHNR and CDR2 FQNEAQ come from the germline V gene (reference sequence). The V gene lost 5 bases and the J gene lost 5 bases, with 21 bases spanning the gap.

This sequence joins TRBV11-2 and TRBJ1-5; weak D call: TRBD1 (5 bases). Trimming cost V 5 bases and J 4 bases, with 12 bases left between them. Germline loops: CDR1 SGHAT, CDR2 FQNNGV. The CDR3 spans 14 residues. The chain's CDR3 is CASSRWGGNQPQHF. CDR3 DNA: TGTGCCAGCAGCCGTTGGGGGGGAAATCAGCCCCAGCATTTT.

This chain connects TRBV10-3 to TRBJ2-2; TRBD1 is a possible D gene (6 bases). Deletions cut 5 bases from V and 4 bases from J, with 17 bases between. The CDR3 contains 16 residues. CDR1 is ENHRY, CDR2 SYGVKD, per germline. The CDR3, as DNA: TGTGCCATCAGTCGGACAGACACCCAGAGCACCGGGGAGCTGTTTTTT. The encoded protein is CAISRTDTQSTGELFF.

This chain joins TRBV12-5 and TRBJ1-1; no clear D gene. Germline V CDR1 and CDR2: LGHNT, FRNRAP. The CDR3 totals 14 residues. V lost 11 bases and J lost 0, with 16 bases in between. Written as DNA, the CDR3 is TGTGCTCCACTCCCCCCAGGTTTGAACACTGAAGCTTTCTTT. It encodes CAPLPPGLNTEAFF. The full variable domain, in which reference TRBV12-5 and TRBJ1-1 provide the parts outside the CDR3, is DARVTQTPRHKVTEMGQEVTMRCQPILGHNTVFWYRQTMMQGLELLAYFRNRAPLDDSGMPKDRFSAEMPDATLATLKIQPSEPRDSAVYFCAPLPPGLNTEAFFGQGTRLTVV.

CDR3: CASSFDTGVVMNEQFF. The CDR3, as DNA: TGTGCCAGCAGTTTCGACACAGGGGTTGTTATGAATGAGCAGTTCTTC. The J gene is TRBJ2-1, the V gene TRBV28; the match to TRBD1 covers 7 bases. The CDR3 extends over 16 amino acids. Trimming at V came to 3 bases and at J to 7 bases, leaving 12 bases not matched to a gene. The germline V gene has CDR1 MDHEN and CDR2 SYDVKM.

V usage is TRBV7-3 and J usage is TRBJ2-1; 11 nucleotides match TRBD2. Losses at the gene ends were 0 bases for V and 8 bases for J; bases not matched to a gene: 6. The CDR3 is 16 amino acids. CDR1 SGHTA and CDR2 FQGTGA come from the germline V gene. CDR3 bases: TGTGCCAGCAGCTTAACGGTCACTAGCGGGAGTCATGAGCAGTTCTTC. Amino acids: CASSLTVTSGSHEQFF.

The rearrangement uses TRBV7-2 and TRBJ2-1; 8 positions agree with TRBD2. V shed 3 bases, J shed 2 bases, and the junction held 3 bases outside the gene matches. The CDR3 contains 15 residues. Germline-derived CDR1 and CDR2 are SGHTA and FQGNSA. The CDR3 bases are TGTGCCAGCAGCTTGGTACTAGCGGCCTACAATGAGCAGTTCTTC. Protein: CASSLVLAAYNEQFF. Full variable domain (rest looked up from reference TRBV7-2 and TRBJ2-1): GAGVSQSPSNKVTEKGKDVELRCDPISGHTALYWYRQSLGQGLEFLIYFQGNSAPDKSGLPSDRFSAERTGGSVSTLTIQRTQQEDSAVYLCASSLVLAAYNEQFFGPGTRLTVL.

The CDR3 sequence: CASSTSGGRTDTQYF. For the CDR3, the DNA is TGCGCCAGCAGTACAAGCGGGGGCCGCACAGATACGCAGTATTTT. The rearrangement uses TRBV5-1 and TRBJ2-3, with 8 nucleotides matching TRBD2. Germline V CDR1 and CDR2: SGHRS, YFSETQ. The CDR3 is 15 amino acids. J was trimmed by 1 base and V by 5 bases; bases with no gene match: 6.

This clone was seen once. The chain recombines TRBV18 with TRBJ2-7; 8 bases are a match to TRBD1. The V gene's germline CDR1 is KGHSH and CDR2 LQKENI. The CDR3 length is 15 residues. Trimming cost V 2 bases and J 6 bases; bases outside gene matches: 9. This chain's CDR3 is CASSPTRDRLGEQYF. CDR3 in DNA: TGTGCCAGCTCACCAACAAGGGACAGGCTCGGCGAGCAGTACTTC.

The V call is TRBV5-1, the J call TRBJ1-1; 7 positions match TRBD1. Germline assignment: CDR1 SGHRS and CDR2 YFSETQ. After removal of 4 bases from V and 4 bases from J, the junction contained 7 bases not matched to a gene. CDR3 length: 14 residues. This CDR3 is CASSVTGIGTEAFF. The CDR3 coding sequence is TGCGCCAGCAGCGTGACAGGGATCGGCACTGAAGCTTTCTTT.

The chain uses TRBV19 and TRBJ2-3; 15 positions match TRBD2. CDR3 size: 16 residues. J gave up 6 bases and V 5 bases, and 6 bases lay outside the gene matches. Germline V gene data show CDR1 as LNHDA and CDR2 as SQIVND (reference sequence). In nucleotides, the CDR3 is TGTGCCAGTAGTCCCGGGACTAGCGGGGGGTGGGATACGCAGTATTTT. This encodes CASSPGTSGGWDTQYF.

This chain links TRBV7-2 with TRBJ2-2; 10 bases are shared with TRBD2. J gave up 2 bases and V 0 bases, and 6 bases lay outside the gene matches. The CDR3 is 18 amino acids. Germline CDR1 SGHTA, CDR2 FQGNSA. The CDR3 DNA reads TGTGCCAGCAGCTTAGCGCGGCTAGCGGGAGCTAACACCGGGGAGCTGTTTTTT. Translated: CASSLARLAGANTGELFF.

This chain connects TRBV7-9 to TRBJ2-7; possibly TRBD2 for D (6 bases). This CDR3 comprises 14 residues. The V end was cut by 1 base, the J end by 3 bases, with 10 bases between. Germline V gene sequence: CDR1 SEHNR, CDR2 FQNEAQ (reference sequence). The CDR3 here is CASSLVADLYEQYF. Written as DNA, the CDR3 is TGTGCCAGCAGCTTAGTAGCGGACCTCTACGAGCAGTACTTC.

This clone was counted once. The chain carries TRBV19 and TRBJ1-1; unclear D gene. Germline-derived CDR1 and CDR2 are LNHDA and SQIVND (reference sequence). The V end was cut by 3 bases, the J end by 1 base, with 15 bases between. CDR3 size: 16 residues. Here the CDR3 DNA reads TGTGCCAGTAGTATCGGAAGGCAGGTGACGAACACTGAAGCTTTCTTT. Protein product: CASSIGRQVTNTEAFF.

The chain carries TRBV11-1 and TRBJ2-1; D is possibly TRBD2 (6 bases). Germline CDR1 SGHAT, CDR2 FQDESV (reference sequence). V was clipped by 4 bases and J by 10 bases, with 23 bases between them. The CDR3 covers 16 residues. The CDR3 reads CASSSRLGTGAREQFF. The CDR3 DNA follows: TGTGCCAGCAGCTCCCGATTAGGGACTGGGGCGCGAGAGCAGTTCTTC.